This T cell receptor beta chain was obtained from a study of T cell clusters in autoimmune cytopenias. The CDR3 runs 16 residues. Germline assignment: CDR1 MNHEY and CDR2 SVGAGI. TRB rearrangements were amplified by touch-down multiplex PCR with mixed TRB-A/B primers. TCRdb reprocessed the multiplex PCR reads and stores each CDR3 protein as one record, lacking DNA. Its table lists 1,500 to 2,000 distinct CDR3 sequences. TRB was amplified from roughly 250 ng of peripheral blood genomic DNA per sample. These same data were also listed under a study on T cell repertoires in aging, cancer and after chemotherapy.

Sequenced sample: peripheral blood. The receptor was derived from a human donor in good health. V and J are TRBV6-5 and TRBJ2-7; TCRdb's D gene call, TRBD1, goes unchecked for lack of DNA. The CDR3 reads CASSEALLSPVNEQYF.